Below, 21 T cell receptor beta chains from the same sample are listed, as sequenced in a study of OX40 agonist ivuxolimab in advanced cancers. Some clones are missing from TCRdb's copy, which holds only in-frame ones; the method was immunoSEQ multiplex PCR. The sample holds 55,000 to 80,000 clones, around 86% seen once. The sequencing used CD4+ or CD8+ T cells sorted from blood, collected in a trial of the OX40 agonist ivuxolimab. The receptors here all came from an adult with an advanced solid tumor such as melanoma, head and neck, liver or kidney cancer.

This chain uses TRBV28 with TRBJ2-7; possibly TRBD2 for D (5 bases). CDR1 MDHEN and CDR2 SYDVKM come from the germline V gene. V was cut by 2 bases and J by 2 bases, with 10 bases left in between. The CDR3 spans 14 residues. The CDR3 spells CASSLTGMAYEQYF. For the CDR3, the DNA is TGTGCCAGCAGTTTAACGGGGATGGCCTACGAGCAGTACTTC.

This rearrangement joins TRBV5-1 to TRBJ2-6; weak D call: TRBD2 (6 bases). The CDR3 contains 16 residues. The V end lost 2 bases, the J end lost 4 bases, and 13 bases lay between the germline ends. CDR1 SGHRS and CDR2 YFSETQ come from the germline V gene. The CDR3 loop reads CASSFPRGSGANVLTF. In nucleotides, the CDR3 is TGCGCCAGCAGCTTTCCCCGGGGGTCCGGGGCCAACGTCCTGACTTTC.

V and J are TRBV6-5 and TRBJ1-1; D may be TRBD1 (5 bases). The CDR3 sequence is 12 residues long. The V gene's germline CDR1 is MNHEY and CDR2 SVGAGI. Trimming took off 5 bases at V and 5 bases at J, with 9 bases between the two ends. The CDR3 nucleotides read TGTGCCAGCAGTCACAGGCATACTGAAGCTTTCTTT. Its translation: CASSHRHTEAFF.

As DNA, the CDR3 is TGTGCCAGCAGGGCGGGACTACTGAACACCGGGGAGCTGTTTTTT. Translating it yields CASRAGLLNTGELFF. The V gene is TRBV6-1, the J gene TRBJ2-2; 7 nucleotides agree with TRBD2. The CDR3 totals 15 residues. Germline loops: CDR1 MNHNS, CDR2 SASEGT. J lost 1 base, V lost 6 bases, and 5 bases had no gene match.

This clone was observed a handful of times. This rearrangement joins TRBV18 to TRBJ1-2; 11 bases map to TRBD1. This CDR3 has 15 residues. After removal of 6 bases from V and 6 bases from J, the junction contained 9 bases not matched to a gene. Germline V gene data show CDR1 as KGHSH and CDR2 as LQKENI. CDR3 amino acids: CASSLRTGGDDGYTF. For the CDR3, the DNA is TGTGCCAGCTCCCTAAGGACAGGGGGCGACGATGGCTACACCTTC.

J is TRBJ2-7 and V is TRBV9, with TRBD2 as a possible D gene (6 bases). Trimming shortened V by 3 bases and J by 4 bases, and 11 bases separated the two germline ends. The CDR3 has 13 residues. Germline CDR1 is SGDLS and CDR2 is YYNGEE. CDR3 residues: CASSASVGYEQYF. DNA of the CDR3: TGTGCCAGCAGCGCTAGCGTTGGATACGAGCAGTACTTC.

The gene calls are TRBV7-2 and TRBJ2-5; tentatively, D is TRBD2 (5 bases). Per the germline V gene, CDR1 is SGHTA and CDR2 is FQGNSA. V lost 4 bases and J 3 bases, leaving 15 bases between the germline ends. The CDR3 is made up of 15 amino acids. The CDR3 here is CASSSLLTIKETQYF. CDR3 DNA sequence: TGTGCCAGCAGCTCCCTCTTGACTATTAAAGAGACCCAGTACTTC.

As DNA, the CDR3 is TGTGCCAGCAGTTTCCCCGCGAAGCGGGACGAGCAGTACTTC. It yields the protein CASSFPAKRDEQYF. The V gene is TRBV6-5, the J gene TRBJ2-7; D might be TRBD2 (6 bases). The germline V gene encodes CDR1 MNHEY and CDR2 SVGAGI. V lost 4 bases, J lost 5 bases, and 15 bases lay in between. This CDR3 has 14 residues.

The chain carries TRBV27 and TRBJ1-5; perhaps TRBD1 as D (6 bases). Trimming left V 5 bases short and J 4 bases short, with 12 bases between. Germline assignment: CDR1 MNHEY and CDR2 SMNVEV (reference sequence). The CDR3 extends over 14 amino acids. CDR3 DNA: TGTGCCAGCAGTGCGGGGGCGCGGAATCAGCCCCAGCATTTT. Its translation is CASSAGARNQPQHF.

This rearrangement joins TRBV10-3 to TRBJ1-2; 7 nucleotides line up with TRBD1. Germline V gives CDR1 ENHRY, CDR2 SYGVKD. This CDR3 region has 13 residues. The ends lost 10 bases at V and 5 bases at J; junction bases unmatched: 10. CDR3 DNA: TGTGCCACCCAGGGGGGGGGCGAGTATGGCTACACCTTC. Protein product: CATQGGGEYGYTF.

The CDR3 DNA reads TGTGCCAGCAGCTCCCAGGCTGCGTCCGAGCAGTACTTC. Amino acid sequence: CASSSQAASEQYF. The rearrangement links TRBV9 to TRBJ2-7; D is ambiguous. Trimming took 4 bases from V and 6 from J, leaving 14 bases between them. In germline, CDR1 is SGDLS, CDR2 YYNGEE. This CDR3 is 13 amino acids long.

The rearrangement links TRBV9 to TRBJ2-5; D is uncertain. The germline V gene has CDR1 SGDLS and CDR2 YYNGEE. Trimming shortened V by 2 bases and J by 5 bases, and 10 bases separated the two germline ends. This CDR3 has 13 amino acids. Written as DNA, the CDR3 is TGTGCCAGCAGCGTCTCAGTTAGCGAGACCCAGTACTTC. It encodes CASSVSVSETQYF.

J is TRBJ1-2 and V is TRBV19; 8 bases map to TRBD1. The CDR3 is made up of 12 amino acids. V dropped 8 bases and J dropped 8; count of bases not matched to a gene: 7. From germline, CDR1 is LNHDA and CDR2 SQIVND (reference sequence). The CDR3 DNA reads TGTGCCAGTTCACCGGACAGGGTCGGCTACACCTTC. The encoded protein is CASSPDRVGYTF. The full variable domain, in which reference TRBV19 and TRBJ1-2 provide the parts outside the CDR3, is DGGITQSPKYLFRKEGQNVTLSCEQNLNHDAMYWYRQDPGQGLRLIYYSQIVNDFQKGDIAEGYSVSREKKESFPLTVTSAQKNPTAFYLCASSPDRVGYTFGSGTRLTVV.

The chain joins TRBV6-4 to TRBJ2-7; D perhaps matches TRBD1 (5 bases). V shed 4 bases and J shed 5 bases, with 18 bases lying between them. The CDR3 consists of 15 residues. In germline, CDR1 is MRHNA, CDR2 SNTAGT. The CDR3 loop is CASSVSASGSNEQYF. The CDR3 coding sequence is TGTGCCAGCAGTGTTTCAGCCTCAGGGTCCAACGAGCAGTACTTC.

With regard to this clone: A read error may account for a junction end that differs from germline. V and J are TRBV7-9 and TRBJ2-7, with TRBD2 identical over 7 bases. CDR1 SEHNR and CDR2 FQNEAQ come from the germline V gene (reference sequence). This CDR3 is 13 amino acids long. The CDR3 reads CASSLAVTYEQYF. The DNA of the CDR3 is TGTGCCAGCAGCCTAGCGGTTACCTACGAGCAGTACTTC.

The genes are TRBV5-4 and TRBJ1-1, with 7 nucleotides matching TRBD1. J was trimmed by 3 bases and V by 4 bases; bases with no gene match: 6. Per germline, CDR1 SGHNT and CDR2 YYREEE (reference sequence). The CDR3 sequence is 14 residues long. CDR3 bases: TGTGCCAGCAGCCCCCGACAGGGTGACACTGAAGCTTTCTTT. It specifies CASSPRQGDTEAFF.

This sequence joins TRBV11-2 and TRBJ2-2; possibly TRBD1 for D (6 bases). This CDR3 has 14 amino acids. The germline gives CDR1 SGHAT, CDR2 FQNNGV. V lost 7 bases and J 1 base, leaving 10 bases between the germline ends. The CDR3 DNA sequence: TGTGCCAGCAACAAACAGGGGAACACCGGGGAGCTGTTTTTT. Amino acid sequence: CASNKQGNTGELFF.

The chain joins TRBV6-6 to TRBJ2-1, with 7 bases matching TRBD2. This CDR3 has 12 amino acids. V lost 7 bases, J lost 9 bases, and 6 bases stayed unmatched. CDR1 and CDR2 (germline): MNHNY, SVGAGI (reference sequence). The CDR3 sequence: CASTKTSIEQFF. The CDR3 nucleotides read TGTGCCAGCACCAAGACTAGCATTGAGCAGTTCTTC.

The V gene is TRBV4-2, the J gene TRBJ2-3; 8 bases are a match to TRBD2. Germline V CDR1 and CDR2: LGHNA, YNFKEQ. The CDR3 has 17 amino acids. V shed 1 base and J 0 bases; nucleotides not matched to a gene: 6. DNA of the CDR3: TGTGCCAGCAGCCAAGGGGCGCGGGGGGCTAGCACAGATACGCAGTATTTT. It specifies CASSQGARGASTDTQYF.

The V call is TRBV6-4, the J call TRBJ2-1, with no clear D. The CDR3 runs to 15 residues. Per germline, CDR1 MRHNA and CDR2 SNTAGT. V was clipped by 2 bases and J by 5 bases, with 13 bases between them. CDR3 bases: TGTGCCAGCAGTGACGGCGGCAGGATAAACAATGAGCAGTTCTTC. Protein product: CASSDGGRINNEQFF.

The gene calls are TRBV9 and TRBJ1-5, with D unresolved. The germline V gene has CDR1 SGDLS and CDR2 YYNGEE. The CDR3 extends over 14 amino acids. Between the trimmed V and J ends, which lost 0 bases and 7 bases, there was a span of 11 bases. CDR3 coding DNA: TGTGCCAGCAGCGTAGGAGAGGTCGGCCAGCCCCAGCATTTT. This encodes CASSVGEVGQPQHF.